This TCR beta chain was captured by sequencing in a study of blood T cell repertoires in COVID-19. There are 14 residues in the CDR3. J gave up 8 bases and V 4 bases, and 10 bases lay outside the gene matches. The V gene's germline CDR1 is SGHNT and CDR2 YYREEE (reference sequence). The table came from immunoSEQ multiplex PCR; TCRdb's copy has only in-frame clones and leaves some out. The top ten clones hold roughly 10% of a sample with about 160,000 clones, over 75% of them seen once. This clone came up a few times. The chain combines TRBV5-4 with TRBJ2-3, with 7 bases that match TRBD1. The clonotype was recovered from a human donor in a cohort sampled during active COVID-19. The sequencing sample was made of peripheral blood. CDR3 region: CASSDQDRVVTQYF. CDR3 sequence (DNA): TGTGCCAGCAGCGACCAAGACAGGGTTGTTACGCAGTATTTT.